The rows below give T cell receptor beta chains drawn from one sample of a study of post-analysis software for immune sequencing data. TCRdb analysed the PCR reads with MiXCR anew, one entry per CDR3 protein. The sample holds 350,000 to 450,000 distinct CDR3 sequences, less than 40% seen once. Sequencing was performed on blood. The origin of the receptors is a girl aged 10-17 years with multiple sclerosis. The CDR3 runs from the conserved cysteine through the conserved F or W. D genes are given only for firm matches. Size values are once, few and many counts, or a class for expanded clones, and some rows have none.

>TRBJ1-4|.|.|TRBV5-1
CASSLIRDSTNEKLFF
TGCGCCAGCAGCTTGATTAGGGACTCAACTAATGAAAAACTGTTTTTT
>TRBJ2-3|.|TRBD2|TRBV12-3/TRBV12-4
CASSPVGRGAIGTDTQYF
TGTGCCAGCAGCCCTGTGGGGCGGGGGGCTATCGGCACAGATACGCAGTATTTT
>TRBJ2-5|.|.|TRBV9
CASSPRVPEETQYF
TGTGCCAGCAGCCCCCGGGTACCTGAAGAGACCCAGTACTTC
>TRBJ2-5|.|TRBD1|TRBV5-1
CASSPGTGQLETQYF
TGCGCCAGCAGCCCTGGGACAGGGCAACTTGAGACCCAGTACTTC
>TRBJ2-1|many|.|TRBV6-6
CASSYSPGRDEQFF
TGTGCCAGCAGTTACTCCCCTGGGCGCGATGAGCAGTTCTTC
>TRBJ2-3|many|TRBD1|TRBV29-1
CSVEGQTLTDTQYF
TGCAGCGTAGAGGGACAGACCCTCACAGATACGCAGTATTTT
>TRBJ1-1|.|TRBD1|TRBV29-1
CSVGTGAGNTEAFF
TGCAGCGTTGGGACAGGGGCAGGGAACACTGAAGCTTTCTTT
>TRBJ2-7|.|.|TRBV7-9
CASSPRSGTTYEQYF
TGTGCCAGCAGCCCCCGGTCAGGGACAACCTACGAGCAGTACTTC
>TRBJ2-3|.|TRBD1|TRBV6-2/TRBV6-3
CASRTWDRRTDTQYF
TGTGCCAGCCGTACCTGGGACAGGAGAACAGATACGCAGTATTTT
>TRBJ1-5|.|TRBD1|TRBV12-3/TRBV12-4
CASRLQGRGSNQPQHF
TGTGCCAGCAGACTACAGGGGAGAGGTAGCAATCAGCCCCAGCATTTT
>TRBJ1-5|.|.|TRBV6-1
CASRSLARSHSNQPQHF
TGTGCCAGCAGGTCATTAGCCAGAAGTCATAGCAATCAGCCCCAGCATTTT
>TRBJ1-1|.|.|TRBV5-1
CASSLDNPNTEAFF
TGCGCCAGCAGCCTTGACAATCCAAACACTGAAGCTTTCTTT
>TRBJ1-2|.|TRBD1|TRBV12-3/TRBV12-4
CASSSPEGASGYTF
TGTGCCAGCAGCTCACCAGAGGGGGCAAGCGGCTACACCTTC
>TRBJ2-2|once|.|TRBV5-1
CASSLESSNTGELFF
TGCGCCAGCAGCCTCGAGAGTTCGAACACCGGGGAGCTGTTTTTT
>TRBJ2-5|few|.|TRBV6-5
CASSHGLGETQYF
TGTGCCAGCAGCCACGGGCTTGGGGAGACCCAGTACTTC
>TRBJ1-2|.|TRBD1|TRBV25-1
CAGSELIGGAYGYTF
TGTGCCGGCAGTGAATTGATAGGGGGCGCCTATGGCTACACCTTC
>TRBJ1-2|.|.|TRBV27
CASSSKGLRGYTF
TGTGCCAGCAGTTCGAAGGGTTTACGAGGCTACACCTTC
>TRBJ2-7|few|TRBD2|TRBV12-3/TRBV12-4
CASSPGPSGGNEQYF
TGTGCCAGCAGCCCCGGGCCTAGCGGGGGGAACGAGCAGTACTTC
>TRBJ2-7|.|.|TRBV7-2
CASSLVGGSSYEQYF
TGCGCCAGCAGCTTAGTGGGGGGAAGCTCCTACGAGCAGTACTTC
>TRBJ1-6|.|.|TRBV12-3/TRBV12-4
CASTRDGRRGALHF
TGTGCCAGCACCCGGGACGGCCGCCGGGGAGCCCTCCACTTT
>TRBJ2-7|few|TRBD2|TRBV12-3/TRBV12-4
CASSLRTSGVPSYEQYF
TGTGCCAGCAGTTTAAGGACTAGCGGGGTTCCTTCCTACGAGCAGTACTTC
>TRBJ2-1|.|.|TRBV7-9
CASSPRGASRNNEQFF
TGTGCCAGCAGCCCAAGAGGGGCTTCTAGGAACAATGAGCAGTTCTTC
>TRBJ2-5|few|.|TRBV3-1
CASSQDPTGMETQYF
TGTGCCAGCAGCCAAGATCCTACGGGGATGGAGACCCAGTACTTC
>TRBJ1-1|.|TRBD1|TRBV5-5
CASSPGVGQGRDTEAFF
TGTGCCAGCAGCCCTGGGGTGGGACAGGGTCGGGACACTGAAGCTTTCTTT
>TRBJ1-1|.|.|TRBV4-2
CASSQGDRGAGNTEAFF
TGTGCCAGCAGCCAAGGGGATCGGGGGGCAGGGAACACTGAAGCTTTCTTT
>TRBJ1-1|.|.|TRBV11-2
CASSLDPGTNTEAFF
TGTGCCAGCAGCTTAGACCCGGGAACGAACACTGAAGCTTTCTTT
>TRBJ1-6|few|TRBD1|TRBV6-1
CASLWTGGDSPLHF
TGTGCCAGCCTCTGGACAGGGGGTGATTCACCCCTCCACTTT
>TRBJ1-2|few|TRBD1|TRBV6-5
CASRETGADYTF
TGTGCCAGCAGGGAAACAGGGGCCGACTACACCTTC
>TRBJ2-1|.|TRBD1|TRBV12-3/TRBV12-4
CASRTGDRVNEQFF
TGTGCCAGCAGAACCGGGGACAGGGTGAATGAGCAGTTCTTC
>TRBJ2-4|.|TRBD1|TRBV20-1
CSARQDRAKNIQYF
TGCAGTGCTAGACAGGACAGGGCTAAAAACATTCAGTACTTC
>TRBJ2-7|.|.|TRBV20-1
CSARVTGRGDEQYF
TGCAGTGCTAGGGTGACGGGCAGGGGAGACGAGCAGTACTTC
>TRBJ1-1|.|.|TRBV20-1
CSANRRGQRNTEAFF
TGCAGTGCTAACCGCCGGGGGCAGAGGAACACTGAAGCTTTCTTT
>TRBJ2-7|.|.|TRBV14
CASSRGGDGSYEQYF
TGTGCCAGCAGCCGGGGCGGTGACGGGTCCTACGAGCAGTACTTC
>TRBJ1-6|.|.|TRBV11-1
CASSLEGYSPLHF
TGTGCCAGCAGCTTAGAGGGCTATTCACCCCTCCACTTT
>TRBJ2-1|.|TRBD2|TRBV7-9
CASSSSGGHSNEQFF
TGTGCCAGCAGTTCTAGCGGGGGGCATTCCAATGAGCAGTTCTTC
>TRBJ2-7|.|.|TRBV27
CASRYRATAYEQYF
TGTGCCAGCCGATACCGGGCCACTGCCTACGAGCAGTACTTC
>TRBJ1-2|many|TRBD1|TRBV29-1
CSRAIRGTGISGYTF
TGCAGCCGCGCCATTCGGGGGACAGGAATCTCTGGCTACACCTTC
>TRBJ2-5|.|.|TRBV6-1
CASRDRKKGEQYF
TGTGCCAGCAGGGACCGAAAAAAGGGGGAGCAGTACTTC
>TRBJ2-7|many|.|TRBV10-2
CASSGAPTYEQYF
TGCGCCAGCAGTGGGGCTCCTACCTACGAGCAGTACTTC
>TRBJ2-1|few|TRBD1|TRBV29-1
CSVRDRGSGHEQFF
TGCAGCGTGAGAGACAGGGGGTCCGGTCATGAGCAGTTCTTC
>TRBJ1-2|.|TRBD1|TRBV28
CASSLVETGFGYTF
TGTGCCAGCAGTTTAGTTGAGACAGGGTTTGGCTACACCTTC
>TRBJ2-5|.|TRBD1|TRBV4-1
CASSHQTGQETQYF
TGCGCCAGCAGCCATCAGACAGGGCAAGAGACCCAGTACTTC
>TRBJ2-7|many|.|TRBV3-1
CASSPYEQYF
TGTGCCAGCAGCCCATACGAGCAGTACTTC
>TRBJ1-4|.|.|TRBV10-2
CASSPDSNGEKLFF
TGCGCCAGCAGCCCGGACAGCAACGGGGAAAAACTGTTTTTT
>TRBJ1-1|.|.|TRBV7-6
CASSQGDTEAFF
TGTGCCAGCAGCCAAGGTGACACTGAAGCTTTCTTT
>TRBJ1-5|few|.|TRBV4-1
CASSQPDTPNQPQHF
TGCGCCAGCAGCCAACCTGACACGCCTAATCAGCCCCAGCATTTT
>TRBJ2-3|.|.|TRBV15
CATSRASGTDTQYF
TGTGCCACCAGCAGAGCGTCTGGGACAGATACGCAGTATTTT
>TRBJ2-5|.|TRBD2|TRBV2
CATRPGLAGETQYF
TGTGCCACCAGACCGGGACTAGCGGGAGAGACCCAGTACTTC
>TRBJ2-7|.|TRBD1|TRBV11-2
CASSLTMTGVQGEQYF
TGTGCCAGCAGCTTGACTATGACAGGGGTACAGGGCGAGCAGTACTTC
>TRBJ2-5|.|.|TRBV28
CASSLLSGGKQETQYF
TGTGCCAGCAGTTTGCTGTCCGGGGGAAAGCAAGAGACCCAGTACTTC
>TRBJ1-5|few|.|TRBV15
CATSRDIGYSNQPQHF
TGTGCCACCAGCAGAGATATAGGGTATAGCAATCAGCCCCAGCATTTT
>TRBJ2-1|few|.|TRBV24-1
CATSDFNPNEQFF
TGTGCCACCAGTGATTTCAATCCCAATGAGCAGTTCTTC
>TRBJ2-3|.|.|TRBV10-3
CAIRSPSVGDTQYF
TGTGCCATCAGATCCCCCTCGGTCGGAGATACGCAGTATTTT